This T cell receptor beta chain is drawn from a study of T cell changes during pregnancy in multiple sclerosis. Sequencing used immunoSEQ multiplex PCR; TCRdb keeps in-frame clones, though not all of them. The sample consists of about 61,000 clones, nearly 95% of them appearing once. Germline V gene lookup returns CDR1 SNHLY and CDR2 FYNNEI. V shed 10 bases and J 2 bases; nucleotides not matched to a gene: 3. There are 12 residues in the CDR3. The receptor was derived from a female donor with multiple sclerosis, enrolled in a pregnancy study. The sequences come from CD8+ T cells from peripheral blood mononuclear cells, collected in the third trimester of pregnancy. The chain is built from TRBV2 and TRBJ1-2, with 8 bases identical to TRBD1. The CDR3 loop is CATWTGNYGYTF. Written as DNA, the CDR3 is TGTGCCACCTGGACAGGGAACTATGGCTACACCTTC.